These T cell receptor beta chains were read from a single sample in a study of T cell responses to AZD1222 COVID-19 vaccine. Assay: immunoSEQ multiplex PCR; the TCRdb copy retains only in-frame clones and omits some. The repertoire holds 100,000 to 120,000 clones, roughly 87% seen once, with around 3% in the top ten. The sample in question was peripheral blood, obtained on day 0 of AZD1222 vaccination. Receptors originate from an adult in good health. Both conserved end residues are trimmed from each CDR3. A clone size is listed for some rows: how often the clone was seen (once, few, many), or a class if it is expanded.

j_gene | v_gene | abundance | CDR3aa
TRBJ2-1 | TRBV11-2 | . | ASSPRTSGNNEQF
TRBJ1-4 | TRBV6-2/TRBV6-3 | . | ASSTTQGGNEKLF
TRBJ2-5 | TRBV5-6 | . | ASSSFLRQGLEETQY
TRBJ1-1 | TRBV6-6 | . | ASSSQGAGTEAF
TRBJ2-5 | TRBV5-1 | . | ASRQGPGQETQY
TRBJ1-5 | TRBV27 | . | ASRLGRVPNQPQH
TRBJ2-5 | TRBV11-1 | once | ASSSDRTGLGETQY
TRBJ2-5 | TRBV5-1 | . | ASSLLGQETQY
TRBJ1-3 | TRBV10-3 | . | AIRDSGSGNTIY
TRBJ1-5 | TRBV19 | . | ASSLGGAGVNQPQH
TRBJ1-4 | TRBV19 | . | ASSIQGAEEKLF
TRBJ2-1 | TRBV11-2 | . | ASSASGTGASGRYNEQF
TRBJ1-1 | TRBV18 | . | ASSPGDRGNTEAF
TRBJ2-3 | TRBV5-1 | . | ASSLGSGVTDTQY
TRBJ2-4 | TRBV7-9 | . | ASSPLGNSKNIQY
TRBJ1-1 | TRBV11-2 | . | ASSPRDRGEGTEAF
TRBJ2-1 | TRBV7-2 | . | ASSPLRAGRLGGDEQF
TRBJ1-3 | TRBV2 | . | ASSPPDRSSGNTIY
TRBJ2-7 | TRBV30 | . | ATQDRQTYEQY
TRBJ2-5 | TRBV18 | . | ASSPSGEGETQY
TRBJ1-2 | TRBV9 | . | ASSVVGGNYGYT
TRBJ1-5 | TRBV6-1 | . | ASTEMGPGQPQH
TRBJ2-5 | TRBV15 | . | ATSGRRDNQETQY
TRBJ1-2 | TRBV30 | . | AWSWNYGYT
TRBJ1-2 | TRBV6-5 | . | ATRVRYGYT
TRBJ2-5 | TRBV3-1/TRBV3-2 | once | AARRAGNGETQY
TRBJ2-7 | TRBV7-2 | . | ASGLAVVYEQY
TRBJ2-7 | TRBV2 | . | ASSGGDRGLLSYEQY
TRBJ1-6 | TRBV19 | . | ARGRSSYNSPLH
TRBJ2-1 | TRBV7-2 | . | ASSLTGLEQF
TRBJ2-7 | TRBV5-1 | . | ASSNRQGGYEQY
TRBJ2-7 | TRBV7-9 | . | ASSPGQGIHEQY
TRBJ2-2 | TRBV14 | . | ASAPTRHTGELF
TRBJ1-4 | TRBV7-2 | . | ASSLGQAGSTNEKLF
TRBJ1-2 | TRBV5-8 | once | ASSLNYGYT
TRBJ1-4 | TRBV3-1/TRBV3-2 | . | ASSQNRGGELF
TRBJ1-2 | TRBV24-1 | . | ATSDPGQIYGYT
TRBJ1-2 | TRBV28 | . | ASRLSQGGPEGGYT
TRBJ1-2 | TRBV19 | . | ASSIGGRGNYGYT
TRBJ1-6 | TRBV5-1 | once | ASSLLSGASNSPLH
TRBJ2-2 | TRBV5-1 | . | ASSEPRSYTGELF
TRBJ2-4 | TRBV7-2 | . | ASSTYTSGIQY
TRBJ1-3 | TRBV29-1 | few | SGQFSGNTIY
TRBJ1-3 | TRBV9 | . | ASSVEDSSGNTIY
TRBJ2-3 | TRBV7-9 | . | ASELVGGGTDTQY
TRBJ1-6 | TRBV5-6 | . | ASSLAGRGVSPLH
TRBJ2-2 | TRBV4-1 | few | ASSLAGGPGELF
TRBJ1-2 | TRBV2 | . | ASSSQGRPGGYT
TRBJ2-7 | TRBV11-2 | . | ASAGLGGISYEQY
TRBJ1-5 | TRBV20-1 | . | SASAGRSNQPQH
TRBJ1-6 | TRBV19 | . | ASSIQTEVSYNSPLH
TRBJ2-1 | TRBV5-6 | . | ASRDTDRNYNEQF
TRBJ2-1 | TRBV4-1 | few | ASSQGEGLAGGSSYNEQF
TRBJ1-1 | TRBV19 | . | ASSRDRTSDTEAF